Below, one T cell receptor beta chain is given with its context. The target antigen is unknown. Trimming cost V 0 bases and J 5 bases, with 12 bases left between them. The CDR3 sequence is 14 residues long. Germline V gene lookup returns CDR1 SGHDT and CDR2 YYEEEE. These data belong to a study of cytotoxic CD8 clonotypes in ibrutinib-treated CLL. Overall study context: Patient counts were 11 relapsed/refractory, more than 14 treatment-naive and 17 to 18 IGHV unmutated. Investigators reported roughly 25 partial and 2 complete responses; after median roughly 70 months, roughly 14 patients remained remitted and 12 progressed.

TCRdb's table, derived via immunoSEQ multiplex PCR, lists solely in-frame clones and lacks some. This sample has about 140,000 clones, with around 82% found just once. Whole-study results and caveats: Under therapy, public clonotypes either contracted or stayed stable, and they were uncommon.

This chain joins TRBV5-6 and TRBJ2-7, with D tentatively TRBD1 or TRBD2 (6 bases each). The sequenced sample was PBMCs, obtained after 36 months of ibrutinib treatment. This receptor was taken from a human donor with chronic lymphocytic leukemia. Here the CDR3 DNA reads TGTGCCAGCAGCTTGGAATGGAGGGGGAACGAGCAGTACTTC. Translation gives CASSLEWRGNEQYF.